The clone carrying this TCR beta chain was counted once. There are 16 residues in the CDR3. Between the trimmed V and J ends, which lost 3 bases and 2 bases, there was a span of 14 bases. The V gene's germline CDR1 is MNHEY and CDR2 SMNVEV (reference sequence). The data belong to a study of OX40 agonist ivuxolimab in advanced cancers. TCRdb's copy holds only in-frame clones and misses some; the assay was immunoSEQ multiplex PCR. The table records 55,000 to 65,000 clones, more than 70% of them present only once. This material consisted of CD4+ or CD8+ T cells sorted from blood, taken in a trial of the OX40 agonist ivuxolimab. This chain connects TRBV27 to TRBJ1-5; TRBD1 might be the D (5 bases). This TCR was sampled from an adult with an advanced solid tumor such as melanoma, head and neck, liver or kidney cancer. Here the CDR3 reads CASSFPQGAGNQPQHF. The CDR3 DNA sequence: TGTGCCAGCAGTTTTCCTCAGGGTGCGGGCAATCAGCCCCAGCATTTT.